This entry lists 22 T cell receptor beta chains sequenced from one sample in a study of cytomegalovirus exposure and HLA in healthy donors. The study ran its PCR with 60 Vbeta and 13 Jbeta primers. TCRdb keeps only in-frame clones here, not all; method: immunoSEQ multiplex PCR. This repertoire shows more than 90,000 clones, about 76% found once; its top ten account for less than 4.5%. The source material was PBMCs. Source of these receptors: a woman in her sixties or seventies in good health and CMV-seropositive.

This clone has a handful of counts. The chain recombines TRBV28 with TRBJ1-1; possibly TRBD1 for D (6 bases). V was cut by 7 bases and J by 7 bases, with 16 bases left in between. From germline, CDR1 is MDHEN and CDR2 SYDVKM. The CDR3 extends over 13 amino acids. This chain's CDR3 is CASKLGQPREAFF. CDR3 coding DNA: TGTGCCAGCAAATTAGGACAGCCCCGTGAAGCTTTCTTT.

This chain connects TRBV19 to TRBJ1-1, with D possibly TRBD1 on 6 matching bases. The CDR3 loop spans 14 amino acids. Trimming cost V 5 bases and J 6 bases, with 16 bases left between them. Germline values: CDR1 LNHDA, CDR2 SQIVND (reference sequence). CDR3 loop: CASSLGGGGSEAFF. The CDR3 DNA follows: TGTGCCAGTAGTTTGGGGGGCGGGGGGTCTGAAGCTTTCTTT. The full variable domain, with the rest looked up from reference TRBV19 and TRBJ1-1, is DGGITQSPKYLFRKEGQNVTLSCEQNLNHDAMYWYRQDPGQGLRLIYYSQIVNDFQKGDIAEGYSVSREKKESFPLTVTSAQKNPTAFYLCASSLGGGGSEAFFGQGTRLTVV.

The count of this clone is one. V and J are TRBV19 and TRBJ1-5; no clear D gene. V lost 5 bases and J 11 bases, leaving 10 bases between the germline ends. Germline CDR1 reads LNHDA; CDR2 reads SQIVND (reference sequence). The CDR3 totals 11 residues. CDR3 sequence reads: CASSSTVSQHF. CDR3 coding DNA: TGTGCCAGTAGTTCCACGGTTTCCCAGCATTTT.

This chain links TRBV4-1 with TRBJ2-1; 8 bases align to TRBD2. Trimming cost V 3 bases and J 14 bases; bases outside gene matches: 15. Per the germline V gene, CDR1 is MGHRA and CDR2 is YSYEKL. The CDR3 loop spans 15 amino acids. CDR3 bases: TGCGCCAGCAGCCACTTACAAGGCCCCGGGACTAGGGAGTTCTTC. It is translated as CASSHLQGPGTREFF.

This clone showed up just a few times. The chain's CDR3 is CASVVSYEQYF. CDR3 nucleotide sequence: TGTGCCAGTGTAGTGTCCTACGAGCAGTACTTC. V and J are TRBV2 and TRBJ2-7; D gene unclear. The CDR3 totals 11 residues. The ends were cut back, 9 bases at V and 1 base at J, with 7 bases in the middle. CDR1 is SNHLY, CDR2 FYNNEI, per germline.

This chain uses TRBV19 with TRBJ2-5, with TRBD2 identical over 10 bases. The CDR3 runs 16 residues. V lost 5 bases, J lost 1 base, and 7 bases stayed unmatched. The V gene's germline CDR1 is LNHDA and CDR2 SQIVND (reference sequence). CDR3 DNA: TGTGCCAGTAGTCCAGGACGGACTAGCGGCCAAGAGACCCAGTACTTC. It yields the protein CASSPGRTSGQETQYF. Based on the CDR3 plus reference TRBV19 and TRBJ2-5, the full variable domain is DGGITQSPKYLFRKEGQNVTLSCEQNLNHDAMYWYRQDPGQGLRLIYYSQIVNDFQKGDIAEGYSVSREKKESFPLTVTSAQKNPTAFYLCASSPGRTSGQETQYFGPGTRLLVL.

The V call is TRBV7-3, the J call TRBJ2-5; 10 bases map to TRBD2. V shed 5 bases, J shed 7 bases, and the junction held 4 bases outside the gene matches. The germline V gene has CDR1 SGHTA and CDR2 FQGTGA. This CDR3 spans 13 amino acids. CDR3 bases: TGTGCCAGCAGCCTAAGCGGGAGGGGGACCCAGTACTTC. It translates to CASSLSGRGTQYF.

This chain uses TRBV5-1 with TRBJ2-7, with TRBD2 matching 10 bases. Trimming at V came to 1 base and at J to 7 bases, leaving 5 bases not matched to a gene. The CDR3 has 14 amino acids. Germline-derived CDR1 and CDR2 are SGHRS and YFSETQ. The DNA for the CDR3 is TGCGCCAGCAGCTTGACTAGCGGGGCTTATGAGCAGTACTTC. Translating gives CASSLTSGAYEQYF.

Written as DNA, the CDR3 is TGCGCCAGCAGCCGAGTGGGACTAGCGGGAACCGGGGAGCTGTTTTTT. Its translation is CASSRVGLAGTGELFF. The chain has TRBV4-1 and TRBJ2-2; 13 bases are a match to TRBD2. V shed 4 bases, J shed 5 bases, and the junction held 4 bases outside the gene matches. The CDR3 length is 16 residues. Germline CDR1 is MGHRA and CDR2 is YSYEKL.

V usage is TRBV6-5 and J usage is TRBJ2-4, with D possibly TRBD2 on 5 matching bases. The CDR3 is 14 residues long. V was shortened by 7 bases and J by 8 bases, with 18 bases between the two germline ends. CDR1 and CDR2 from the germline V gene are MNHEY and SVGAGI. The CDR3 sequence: CASTEGLGSDIQYF. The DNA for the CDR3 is TGTGCCAGCACCGAAGGGTTGGGGAGTGACATTCAGTACTTC.

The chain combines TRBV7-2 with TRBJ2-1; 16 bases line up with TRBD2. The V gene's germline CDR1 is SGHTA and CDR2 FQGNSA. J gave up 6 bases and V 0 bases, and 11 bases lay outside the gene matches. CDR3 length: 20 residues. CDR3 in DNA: TGTGCCAGCAGCTTAGCCCCGGGACTAGCGGGAGGGCGGGCCCGCAATGAGCAGTTCTTC. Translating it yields CASSLAPGLAGGRARNEQFF.

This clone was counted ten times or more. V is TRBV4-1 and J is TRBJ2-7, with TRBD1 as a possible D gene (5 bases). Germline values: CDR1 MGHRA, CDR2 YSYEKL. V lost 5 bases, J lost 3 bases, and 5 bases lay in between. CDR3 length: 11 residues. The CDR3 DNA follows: TGCGCCAGCAGCACAGGCTACGAGCAGTACTTC. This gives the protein CASSTGYEQYF.

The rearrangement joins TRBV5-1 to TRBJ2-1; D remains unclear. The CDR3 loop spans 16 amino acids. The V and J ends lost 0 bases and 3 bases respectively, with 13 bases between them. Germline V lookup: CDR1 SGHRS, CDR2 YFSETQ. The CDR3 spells CASSLERARGYNEQFF. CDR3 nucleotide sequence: TGCGCCAGCAGCTTGGAGCGCGCTCGCGGCTACAATGAGCAGTTCTTC.

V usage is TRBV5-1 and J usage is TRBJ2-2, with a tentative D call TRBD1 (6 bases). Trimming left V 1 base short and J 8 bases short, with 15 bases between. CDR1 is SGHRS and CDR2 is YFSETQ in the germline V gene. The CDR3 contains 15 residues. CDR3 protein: CASSLTTSQGGELFF. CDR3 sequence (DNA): TGCGCCAGCAGCTTGACCACCTCCCAGGGGGGGGAGCTGTTTTTT.

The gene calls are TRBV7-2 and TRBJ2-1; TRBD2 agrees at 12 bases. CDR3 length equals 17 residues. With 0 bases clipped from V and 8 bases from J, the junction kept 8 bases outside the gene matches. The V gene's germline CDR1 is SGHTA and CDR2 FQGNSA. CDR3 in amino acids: CASSLARLAGDFHEQFF. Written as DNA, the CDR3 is TGTGCCAGCAGCTTAGCAAGACTAGCGGGAGACTTCCATGAGCAGTTCTTC.

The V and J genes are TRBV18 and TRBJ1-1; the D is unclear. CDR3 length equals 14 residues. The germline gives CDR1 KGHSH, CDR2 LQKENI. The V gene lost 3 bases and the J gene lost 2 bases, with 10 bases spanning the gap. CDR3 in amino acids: CASSPAMSNTEAFF. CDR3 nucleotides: TGTGCCAGCTCACCCGCGATGTCAAACACTGAAGCTTTCTTT.

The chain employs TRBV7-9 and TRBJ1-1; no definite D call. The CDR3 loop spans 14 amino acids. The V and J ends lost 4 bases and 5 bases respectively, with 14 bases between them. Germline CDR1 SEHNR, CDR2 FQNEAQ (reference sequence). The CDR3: CASSSLKGDTEAFF. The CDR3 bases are TGTGCCAGCAGCTCCCTGAAGGGAGATACTGAAGCTTTCTTT.

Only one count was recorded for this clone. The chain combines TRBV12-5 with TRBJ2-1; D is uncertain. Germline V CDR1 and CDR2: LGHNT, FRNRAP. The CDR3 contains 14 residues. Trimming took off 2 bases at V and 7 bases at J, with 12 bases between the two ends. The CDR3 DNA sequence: TGTGCTAGTGGTTTGCTAGAATATGGGAATGAGCAGTTCTTC. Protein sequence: CASGLLEYGNEQFF. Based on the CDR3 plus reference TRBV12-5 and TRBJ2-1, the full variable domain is DARVTQTPRHKVTEMGQEVTMRCQPILGHNTVFWYRQTMMQGLELLAYFRNRAPLDDSGMPKDRFSAEMPDATLATLKIQPSEPRDSAVYFCASGLLEYGNEQFFGPGTRLTVL.

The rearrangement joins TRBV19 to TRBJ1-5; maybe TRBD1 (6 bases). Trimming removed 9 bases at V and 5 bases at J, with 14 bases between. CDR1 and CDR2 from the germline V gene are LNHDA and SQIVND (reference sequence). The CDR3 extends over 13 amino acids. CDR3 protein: CASSGERYQPQHF. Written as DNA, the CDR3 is TGTGCCAGCTCAGGGGAAAGATATCAGCCCCAGCATTTT.

CDR3 DNA sequence: TGTGCCAGCAGCCAAGAACGTGATATACTAGCGAGATCCGGGGAGCTGTTTTTT. This encodes CASSQERDILARSGELFF. The chain employs TRBV4-2 and TRBJ2-2; TRBD2 matches at 7 bases. Trimming removed 0 bases from V and 6 bases from J; junction bases left unmatched: 13. Germline values: CDR1 LGHNA, CDR2 YNFKEQ. This CDR3 contains 18 residues.

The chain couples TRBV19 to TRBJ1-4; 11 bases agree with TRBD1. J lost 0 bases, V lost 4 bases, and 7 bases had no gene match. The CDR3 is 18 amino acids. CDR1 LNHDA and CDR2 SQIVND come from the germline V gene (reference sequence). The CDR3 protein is CASSTGQGDLTTNEKLFF. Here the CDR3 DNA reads TGTGCCAGTAGTACGGGACAGGGGGACTTAACAACTAATGAAAAACTGTTTTTT.

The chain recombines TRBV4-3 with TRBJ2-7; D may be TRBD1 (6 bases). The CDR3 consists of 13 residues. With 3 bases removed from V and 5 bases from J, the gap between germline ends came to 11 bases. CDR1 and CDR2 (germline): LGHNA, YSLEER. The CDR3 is CASSHTGLDEQYF. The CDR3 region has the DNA TGCGCCAGCAGCCACACAGGGTTGGACGAGCAGTACTTC.